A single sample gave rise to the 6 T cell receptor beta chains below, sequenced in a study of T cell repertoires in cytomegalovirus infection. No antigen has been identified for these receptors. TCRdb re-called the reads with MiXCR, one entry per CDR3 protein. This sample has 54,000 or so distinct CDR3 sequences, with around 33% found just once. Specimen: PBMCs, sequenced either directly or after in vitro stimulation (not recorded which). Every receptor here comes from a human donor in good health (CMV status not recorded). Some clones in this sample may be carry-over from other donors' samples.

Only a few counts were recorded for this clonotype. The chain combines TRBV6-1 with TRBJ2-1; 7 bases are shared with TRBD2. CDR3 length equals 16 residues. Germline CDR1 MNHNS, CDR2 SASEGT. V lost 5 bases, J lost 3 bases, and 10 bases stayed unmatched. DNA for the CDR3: TGTGCCAGCAGTTACACGCCACTAGCGAACTACAATGAGCAGTTCTTC. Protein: CASSYTPLANYNEQFF.

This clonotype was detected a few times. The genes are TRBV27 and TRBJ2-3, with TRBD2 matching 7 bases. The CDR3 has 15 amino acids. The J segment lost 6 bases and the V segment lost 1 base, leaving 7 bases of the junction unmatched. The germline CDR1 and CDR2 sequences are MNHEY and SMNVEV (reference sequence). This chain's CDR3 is CASSLFTGGRDTQYF. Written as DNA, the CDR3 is TGTGCCAGCAGTTTATTCACCGGGGGGAGGGATACGCAGTATTTT.

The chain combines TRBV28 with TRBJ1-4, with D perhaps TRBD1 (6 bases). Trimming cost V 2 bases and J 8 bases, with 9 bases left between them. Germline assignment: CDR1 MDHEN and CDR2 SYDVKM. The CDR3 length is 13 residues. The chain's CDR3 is CASSLADREKLFF. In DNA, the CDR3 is TGTGCCAGCAGTTTAGCCGACAGGGAAAAACTGTTTTTT.

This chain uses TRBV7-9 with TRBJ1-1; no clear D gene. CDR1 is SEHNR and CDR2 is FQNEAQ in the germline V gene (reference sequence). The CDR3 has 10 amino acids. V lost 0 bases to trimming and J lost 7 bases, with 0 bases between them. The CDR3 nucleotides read TGTGCCAGCAGCTTAGCTGAAGCTTTCTTT. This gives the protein CASSLAEAFF.

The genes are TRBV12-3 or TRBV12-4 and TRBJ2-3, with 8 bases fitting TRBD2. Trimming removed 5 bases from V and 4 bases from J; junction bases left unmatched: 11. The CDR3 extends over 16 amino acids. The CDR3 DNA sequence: TGTGCCAGCAGTAAAGGCGGGGGGCCCCCCGCAGATACGCAGTATTTT. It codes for CASSKGGGPPADTQYF.

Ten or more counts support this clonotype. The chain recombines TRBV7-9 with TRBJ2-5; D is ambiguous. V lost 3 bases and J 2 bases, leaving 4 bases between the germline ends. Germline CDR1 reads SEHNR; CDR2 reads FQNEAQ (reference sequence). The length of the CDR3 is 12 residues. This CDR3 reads CASSLEQETQYF. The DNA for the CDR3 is TGTGCCAGCAGCTTGGAGCAAGAGACCCAGTACTTC.